Reported below is one T cell receptor (beta chain). The data originate from a study of shared clonotypes between healthy human individuals. Per germline, CDR1 SNHLY and CDR2 FYNNEI. The CDR3 runs to 16 residues. Losses at the gene ends were 5 bases for V and 5 bases for J; bases not matched to a gene: 10. The protocol was immunoSEQ multiplex PCR, while the TCRdb copy is restricted to in-frame clones and leaves out a portion. The table includes about 380,000 clones, 96% detected once. The sequence was obtained from a man under 40 in good health. The rearrangement links TRBV2 to TRBJ2-2; 8 bases align to TRBD1. The sample consisted of memory CD8+ T cells sorted from blood. As to subset: CD45RO+ cells pooled with CCR7-negative TemRA cells. CDR3 loop: CASSKDRVRWTGELFF. CDR3 sequence (DNA): TGTGCCAGCAGTAAGGACAGGGTGAGGTGGACCGGGGAGCTGTTTTTT.